These T cell receptor beta chains were read from a single sample in a study of T cell responses to AZD1222 COVID-19 vaccine. Libraries were prepared by immunoSEQ multiplex PCR; TCRdb keeps only in-frame clonotypes and omits some of them. The sample contains approximately 100,000 clones, around 87% of which appear only once. This sample comprised peripheral blood, obtained on day 0 of AZD1222 vaccination. Source of these receptors: an adult in good health. Each CDR3 is given with its conserved first and last residue.

J | V | CDR3
TRBJ1-2 | TRBV28 | CASSRSTGTYGYTF
TRBJ1-2 | TRBV5-1 | CASSKVGAEGNYGYTF
TRBJ2-1 | TRBV20-1 | CSALHIHEQFF
TRBJ1-6 | TRBV5-1 | CASSLGGLDSPLHF
TRBJ2-3 | TRBV6-5 | CASSFPGSTDTQYF
TRBJ2-2 | TRBV5-4 | CASSLGRGANTGELFF
TRBJ1-1 | TRBV12-3/TRBV12-4 | CASSPRANTEAFF
TRBJ2-3 | TRBV4-1 | CASSQDRQGAHTDTQYF
TRBJ1-2 | TRBV6-5 | CASSRTGFGYTF
TRBJ1-1 | TRBV6-6 | CASKNIQNTEAFF
TRBJ1-2 | TRBV5-6 | CASSLGLRDRGNYGYTF
TRBJ1-5 | TRBV3-1/TRBV3-2 | CASSQGWTPNQPQHF
TRBJ1-5 | TRBV2 | CASSDTVLGQPQHF
TRBJ1-5 | TRBV27 | CASSGGTPYSNQPQHF
TRBJ2-1 | TRBV11-2 | CASSFEGREYNEQFF
TRBJ1-4 | TRBV7-2 | CASSLEGRSNEKLFF
TRBJ2-7 | TRBV9 | CASSVGGAASYEQYF
TRBJ2-3 | TRBV5-1 | CASNLGDFSTDTQYF
TRBJ1-6 | TRBV10-3 | CAISEPTGGNSPLHF
TRBJ1-2 | TRBV5-5 | CASRTPPPWYGYTF
TRBJ2-7 | TRBV9 | CASSVGGGNEQYF
TRBJ2-4 | TRBV3-1/TRBV3-2 | CASRLRGDAKNIQYF
TRBJ1-2 | TRBV20-1 | CSARELGYTF
TRBJ1-6 | TRBV6-5 | CASSYSAGQGNSPLHF
TRBJ1-6 | TRBV6-5 | CASSYGTEYNSPLHF
TRBJ1-4 | TRBV28 | CASSLYAGSNEKLFF
TRBJ2-7 | TRBV7-6 | CASSSGTGDYEQYF
TRBJ2-3 | TRBV5-4 | CASSLSGQWTDTQYF
TRBJ1-3 | TRBV9 | CASSRTGGEAGNTIYF
TRBJ2-7 | TRBV4-3 | CASSQARGVHEQYF
TRBJ1-1 | TRBV6-5 | CASSWGDRMNTEAFF
TRBJ1-4 | TRBV5-1 | CASSLETGSNEKLFF
TRBJ1-1 | TRBV6-2/TRBV6-3 | CASSYSKGLRAFF
TRBJ1-5 | TRBV28 | CASSPRDGLRNQPQHF
TRBJ2-1 | TRBV2 | CASSPAGGTNEQFF
TRBJ2-3 | TRBV7-8 | CASSLAGSDTQYF
TRBJ1-6 | TRBV6-5 | CASRDRGVDSPLHF
TRBJ1-1 | TRBV19 | CASSLTGTNTEAFF
TRBJ1-1 | TRBV12-3/TRBV12-4 | CASSFTNTEAFF
TRBJ2-7 | TRBV5-8 | CASSFTSREQYF
TRBJ1-2 | TRBV11-2 | CASSLVRTTYGYTF
TRBJ1-5 | TRBV6-5 | CASAWGSNQPQHF
TRBJ2-7 | TRBV28 | CASSLQTSPNSYEQYF
TRBJ1-1 | TRBV5-1 | CASSLASGATEAFF
TRBJ1-4 | TRBV7-2 | CASSLQAGTAPNEKLFF
TRBJ1-2 | TRBV6-1 | CASSALDRVGYTF
TRBJ2-2 | TRBV5-1 | CASSWDSPTTGELFF
TRBJ1-5 | TRBV2 | CASKDSNQPQHF
TRBJ1-4 | TRBV18 | CASSQRQGTLNEKLFF